This T cell receptor (beta chain) is from a study of cytomegalovirus exposure and HLA in healthy donors. Regarding the study as a whole: Testing in vitro showed a few CMV-associated chains specific for CMV antigens. With high specificity and sensitivity, the classifier reportedly diagnosed cytomegalovirus status.

Remarks on this clone: Its antigen remains unknown.

This PCR relied on a set of 60 Vbeta primers and 13 Jbeta primers. Using immunoSEQ multiplex PCR, the repertoire was profiled, and TCRdb retains in-frame clones only, with some absent. This sample has 100,000 to 150,000 clones, with just over 75% found just once. The CDR3 is 12 amino acids. The V gene lost 4 bases and the J gene lost 2 bases, with 6 bases spanning the gap. The V gene's germline CDR1 is SGHNT and CDR2 YYREEE (reference sequence). This clonotype was obtained from a woman between 45 and 60 years old in good health and CMV-seronegative. Sequencing was done on a sample of PBMCs. The chain has TRBV5-4 and TRBJ2-5; D is unresolved. CDR3 DNA: TGTGCCAGCAGCCGACTTCAAGAGACCCAGTACTTC. Encoded protein: CASSRLQETQYF.